The 31 T cell receptor beta chains below were found in one sample sequenced in a study of blood T cell repertoires in COVID-19. Here immunoSEQ multiplex PCR was the method, and the copy in TCRdb shows in-frame clones only, minus some. In the table there are 99,000 or so clones, 75% to 85% of which are singletons. The sample taken for sequencing was peripheral blood. These receptors were collected from a man in his sixties with acute or convalescent COVID-19.

V is TRBV21-1 and J is TRBJ1-5. TRBV21-1 is marked as a pseudogene. CDR3 length: 14 amino acids. CDR3 nucleotides: TGTGCCAGCAGCATGGCTCGGGTATTTCAGCCCCAGCATTTT. This encodes CASSMARVFQPQHF.

This sequence joins TRBV6-5 and TRBJ2-3, with a weak D call TRBD1 (5 bases). The CDR3 totals 13 residues. Germline-derived CDR1 and CDR2 are MNHEY and SVGAGI. V was trimmed by 8 bases and J by 0 bases, leaving 9 bases between them. CDR3 nucleotide sequence: TGTGCCAGCGAAGGGGTTAGCACAGATACGCAGTATTTT. Protein product: CASEGVSTDTQYF.

The J gene is TRBJ2-7, the V gene TRBV12-3 or TRBV12-4; 8 positions match TRBD1. V shed 5 bases and J 2 bases; nucleotides not matched to a gene: 2. This CDR3 has 13 residues. The CDR3 sequence: CASSPGQAYEQYF. Here the CDR3 DNA reads TGTGCCAGCAGTCCGGGACAGGCCTACGAGCAGTACTTC.

The chain employs TRBV19 and TRBJ1-4, with no clear D. The V end was cut by 5 bases, the J end by 7 bases, with 11 bases between. This CDR3 has 13 amino acids. Per germline, CDR1 LNHDA and CDR2 SQIVND (reference sequence). The CDR3 here is CASSEEGGEKLFF. CDR3 in DNA: TGTGCCAGTAGTGAAGAGGGCGGTGAAAAACTGTTTTTT.

The chain employs TRBV11-2 and TRBJ2-5; D not certain. Trimming left V 1 base short and J 13 bases short, with 10 bases between. The CDR3 covers 11 residues. Germline V lookup: CDR1 SGHAT, CDR2 FQNNGV. In DNA, the CDR3 is TGTGCCAGCAGCTTAGGCCCCCGACTGTACTTC. Protein sequence: CASSLGPRLYF. Filled out from reference TRBV11-2 and TRBJ2-5, the complete variable domain reads EAGVAQSPRYKIIEKRQSVAFWCNPISGHATLYWYQQILGQGPKLLIQFQNNGVVDDSQLPKDRFSAERLKGVDSTLKIQPAKLEDSAVYLCASSLGPRLYFGPGTRLLVL.

The chain's CDR3 is CAWTRQGAVGYTF. For the CDR3, the DNA is TGTGCCTGGACAAGACAGGGGGCGGTTGGCTACACCTTC. V and J are TRBV30 and TRBJ1-2; 10 bases line up with TRBD1. V lost 4 bases and J lost 7; bases outside the gene matches: 6. CDR1 GTSNPN and CDR2 SVGIG come from the germline V gene (reference sequence). The CDR3 runs to 13 residues.

The genes are TRBV5-5 and TRBJ2-1, with D possibly being TRBD2 (6 bases). Germline CDR1 reads SGHKS; CDR2 reads YYEKEE (reference sequence). The CDR3 spans 15 residues. V was clipped by 6 bases and J by 4 bases, with 17 bases between them. CDR3 DNA sequence: TGTGCCAGCACCCTTGGGAGGTCGAGGTACAATGAGCAGTTCTTC. Translated: CASTLGRSRYNEQFF.

The chain employs TRBV5-4 and TRBJ1-3, with a weak D call TRBD1 (6 bases). The germline V gene has CDR1 SGHNT and CDR2 YYREEE (reference sequence). This CDR3 comprises 14 residues. Trimming pared 4 bases from V and 4 bases from J, leaving 12 bases between. The CDR3 sequence: CASSPSGQGNTIYF. The DNA of the CDR3 is TGTGCCAGCAGCCCTTCGGGACAAGGAAACACCATATATTTT.

This chain links TRBV6-5 with TRBJ2-4; TRBD1 matches at 9 bases. The trim removed 2 bases at V and 3 bases at J, leaving 5 bases unmatched. The CDR3 has 16 residues. Germline CDR1 is MNHEY and CDR2 is SVGAGI. The CDR3 coding sequence is TGTGCCAGCAGTTACACAGGACAGGGGATCAAAAACATTCAGTACTTC. This codes for CASSYTGQGIKNIQYF.

This clone has just a few counts. The chain employs TRBV14 and TRBJ1-1; no clear D gene. CDR1 SGHDN and CDR2 FVKESK come from the germline V gene. V lost 2 bases to trimming and J lost 2 bases, with 3 bases between them. This CDR3 is built from 12 residues. The CDR3 DNA reads TGTGCCAGCAGCCAATCAAACACTGAAGCTTTCTTT. It yields the protein CASSQSNTEAFF.

This clone has a count of ten or more. The chain joins TRBV5-5 to TRBJ2-2, with D possibly being TRBD1 (6 bases). V lost 4 bases, J lost 0 bases, and 19 bases lay in between. The CDR3 contains 18 residues. Germline CDR1 SGHKS, CDR2 YYEKEE (reference sequence). The chain's CDR3 is CASSRTANKVANTGELFF. As DNA, the CDR3 is TGTGCCAGCAGCAGGACAGCCAACAAGGTCGCGAACACCGGGGAGCTGTTTTTT.

The rearrangement joins TRBV10-3 to TRBJ2-3, with 7 bases aligning to TRBD1. The CDR3 length is 12 residues. CDR1 is ENHRY, CDR2 SYGVKD, per germline. V was clipped by 9 bases and J by 6 bases; unmatched bases: 6. CDR3 bases: TGTGCCATTAACGACAGGGCGGATACGCAGTATTTT. Translation: CAINDRADTQYF.

V gene TRBV19 combines with J gene TRBJ2-5; D possibly corresponds to TRBD1 (6 bases). The length of the CDR3 is 13 residues. V lost 7 bases to trimming and J lost 1 base, with 10 bases between them. CDR1 is LNHDA, CDR2 SQIVND, per germline (reference sequence). The CDR3 DNA reads as TGTGCCAGTAATACAGGGTCCCAAGAGACCCAGTACTTC. Amino acids: CASNTGSQETQYF.

V usage is TRBV6-5 and J usage is TRBJ2-3; TRBD1 matches 7 bases. CDR1 is MNHEY and CDR2 is SVGAGI in the germline V gene. The CDR3 totals 15 residues. J lost 1 base, V lost 2 bases, and 3 bases had no gene match. CDR3 loop: CASSYRGQGTDTQYF. CDR3 DNA sequence: TGTGCCAGCAGTTACCGCGGACAGGGCACAGATACGCAGTATTTT.

The chain links TRBV6-5 to TRBJ2-5, with 14 positions matching TRBD2. V lost 2 bases to trimming and J lost 6 bases; unmatched junction nucleotides: 5. The germline gives CDR1 MNHEY, CDR2 SVGAGI. This CDR3 has 16 residues. CDR3 region: CASSYGTSGSRKTQYF. The CDR3 DNA reads as TGTGCCAGCAGTTACGGGACTAGCGGGAGTCGGAAGACCCAGTACTTC.

This clone was counted a few times. The chain couples TRBV6-1 to TRBJ1-5, with D possibly matching TRBD1 (5 bases). CDR1 is MNHNS, CDR2 SASEGT, per germline. The ends were cut back, 2 bases at V and 10 bases at J, with 21 bases in the middle. The CDR3 is 16 residues long. The CDR3 sequence: CASSETPPDSASPQHF. Written as DNA, the CDR3 is TGTGCCAGCAGTGAAACCCCGCCCGACAGTGCGAGTCCCCAGCATTTT.

The CDR3 protein is CASSFGPGPQHF. The CDR3 DNA reads TGTGCCAGCAGCTTCGGTCCAGGGCCCCAGCATTTT. The rearrangement links TRBV16 to TRBJ1-5; D gene uncertain. Trimming stripped 5 bases from V and 9 bases from J, with 11 bases between. The CDR3 length is 12 residues. Germline loops: CDR1 KGHSY, CDR2 FQNENV.

The chain is built from TRBV5-6 and TRBJ2-2; D may be TRBD2 (5 bases). CDR1 and CDR2 from the germline V gene are SGHDT and YYEEEE. This CDR3 is built from 15 residues. Deletions cut 1 base from V and 4 bases from J, with 11 bases between. The CDR3 loop reads CASSLRGPVTGELFF. In nucleotides, the CDR3 is TGTGCCAGCAGCTTGAGAGGGCCAGTCACCGGGGAGCTGTTTTTT.

This clone appeared a few times. The chain has TRBV24-1 and TRBJ2-1, with 14 bases aligning to TRBD2. V lost 7 bases and J lost 8; bases outside the gene matches: 6. Per the germline V gene, CDR1 is KGHDR and CDR2 is SFDVKD. The CDR3 covers 15 residues. In DNA form, the CDR3 reads TGTGCCACCAGCCTTGGGACTAGCGGGAGCGATGAGCAGTTCTTC. It is translated as CATSLGTSGSDEQFF.

The chain joins TRBV27 to TRBJ2-7; 10 nucleotides align to TRBD1. In germline, CDR1 is MNHEY, CDR2 SMNVEV (reference sequence). The ends lost 6 bases at V and 4 bases at J; junction bases unmatched: 9. The CDR3 covers 15 residues. In nucleotides, the CDR3 is TGTGCCAGCAGATACTCGACAGGGGGCAGTTACGAGCAGTACTTC. The encoded protein is CASRYSTGGSYEQYF.

The chain uses TRBV9 and TRBJ1-6; no firm D call. CDR3 length equals 16 residues. Trimming left V 0 bases short and J 1 base short, with 8 bases between. CDR1 is SGDLS, CDR2 YYNGEE, per germline. The DNA of the CDR3 is TGTGCCAGCAGCGTAGGAGGAGGGTCCTATAATTCACCCCTCCACTTT. This translates into CASSVGGGSYNSPLHF.

The rearrangement joins TRBV27 to TRBJ2-3, with D tentatively TRBD1 (5 bases). The germline gives CDR1 MNHEY, CDR2 SMNVEV (reference sequence). There are 14 residues in the CDR3. V lost 6 bases and J lost 2, with 12 bases in between. This CDR3 is CASSRQQFTDTQYF. In DNA form, the CDR3 reads TGTGCCAGCAGCCGACAGCAGTTCACAGATACGCAGTATTTT.

This clone was recorded a few times. The chain has TRBV5-6 and TRBJ1-1, with D possibly being TRBD1 (6 bases). Germline values: CDR1 SGHDT, CDR2 YYEEEE. V was clipped by 1 base and J by 4 bases, with 11 bases between them. The CDR3 extends over 14 amino acids. DNA for the CDR3: TGTGCCAGCAGCTTGATGGGGGCTGGCACTGAAGCTTTCTTT. This translates into CASSLMGAGTEAFF.

This chain links TRBV11-1 with TRBJ2-1; D remains ambiguous. Between the trimmed V and J ends, which lost 0 bases and 5 bases, there was a span of 5 bases. The CDR3 sequence is 13 residues long. Per germline, CDR1 SGHAT and CDR2 FQDESV (reference sequence). The CDR3 DNA is TGTGCCAGCAGCTTAGCGGGCCACAATGAGCAGTTCTTC. Its translation: CASSLAGHNEQFF.

This clone was detected only a few times. The V call is TRBV15, the J call TRBJ2-5, with 12 nucleotides matching TRBD2. The ends lost 4 bases at V and 5 bases at J; junction bases unmatched: 5. CDR1 and CDR2 (germline): LNHNV, YYDKDF (reference sequence). The CDR3 has 15 residues. CDR3 in amino acids: CATSTASGRVETQYF. CDR3 bases: TGTGCCACCAGCACTGCTAGCGGGAGGGTGGAGACCCAGTACTTC.

The chain joins TRBV28 to TRBJ1-2; D is uncertain. CDR1 and CDR2 (germline): MDHEN, SYDVKM. This CDR3 contains 15 residues. V was pared by 7 bases and J by 3 bases, with 18 bases between. The CDR3 sequence is CASTLRPQSDYGYTF. CDR3 coding DNA: TGTGCCAGCACCCTCAGACCCCAGAGCGACTATGGCTACACCTTC.

This clone appeared a single time. V and J are TRBV11-2 and TRBJ1-5; D uncertain. CDR3 length equals 15 residues. Per the germline V gene, CDR1 is SGHAT and CDR2 is FQNNGV. Trimming pared 0 bases from V and 4 bases from J, leaving 10 bases between. The CDR3 DNA reads TGTGCCAGCAGCTTAGACGGGTATTCGAATCAGCCCCAGCATTTT. Protein sequence: CASSLDGYSNQPQHF.

The rearrangement uses TRBV7-3 and TRBJ2-1; 8 bases are shared with TRBD1. Germline V gene lookup returns CDR1 SGHTA and CDR2 FQGTGA. Trimming at V came to 5 bases and at J to 6 bases, leaving 6 bases not matched to a gene. This CDR3 has 14 residues. The CDR3 region is CASSPQGDSNEQFF. The DNA for the CDR3 is TGTGCCAGCAGCCCACAGGGGGACTCCAATGAGCAGTTCTTC.

This clone was recorded only once. CDR3 in DNA: TGTGCCAGCAGTGAAACAGGGTTGAACACTGAAGCTTTCTTT. Amino acid sequence: CASSETGLNTEAFF. The chain carries TRBV2 and TRBJ1-1, with a weak D call TRBD1 (6 bases). Germline V gene data show CDR1 as SNHLY and CDR2 as FYNNEI. The V gene lost 2 bases and the J gene lost 0 bases, with 7 bases spanning the gap. This CDR3 is 14 amino acids long.

The CDR3 spells CASSPWAALYGYTF. DNA for the CDR3: TGTGCCAGCAGCCCGTGGGCCGCGCTATATGGCTACACCTTC. J is TRBJ1-2 and V is TRBV3-1 (or the pseudogene TRBV3-2); no reliable D call. In germline, CDR1 is LGHDT, CDR2 YNNKEL (reference sequence). The V and J ends lost 4 bases and 5 bases respectively, with 14 bases between them. The CDR3 sequence is 14 residues long.

The rearrangement joins TRBV19 to TRBJ2-1; a possible D gene is TRBD1 (6 bases). Trimming removed 6 bases at V and 0 bases at J, with 9 bases between. This CDR3 contains 14 residues. The germline V gene has CDR1 LNHDA and CDR2 SQIVND (reference sequence). The CDR3 reads CASSSGDSYNEQFF. The CDR3, as DNA: TGTGCCAGTAGCTCAGGGGACTCCTACAATGAGCAGTTCTTC.